The 29 T cell receptor beta chains given below trace back to one sample, sequenced in a study of T-cell reconstitution after alpha-beta-depleted transplantation in children. Unique molecular identifiers were incorporated during preparation of the TCRbeta library. MiXCR was run by TCRdb on the PCR reads, yielding one entry per CDR3 protein. The repertoire has about 260,000 distinct CDR3 sequences, around 10% of them found once; the top ten carry 23%. The sequencing used peripheral blood, collected 180 days after TCRalphabeta/CD19-depleted stem cell transplant. These receptors were obtained from a male patient between 2 and 10 years old who had a stem cell transplant for chronic granulomatous disease, so the T cells may come from the graft donor.

This clonotype was seen ten or more times. The CDR3 loop reads CASSWGPRWPQHF. CDR3 nucleotide sequence: TGTGCCAGCAGCTGGGGACCCCGGTGGCCCCAGCATTTT. The rearrangement uses TRBV7-9 and TRBJ1-5; D is perhaps TRBD1 (5 bases). CDR1 and CDR2 from the germline V gene are SEHNR and FQNEAQ (reference sequence). V lost 4 bases, J lost 9 bases, and 13 bases lay in between. The CDR3 is 13 amino acids.

This clonotype was observed at least ten times. The J gene is TRBJ2-1, the V gene TRBV24-1; 8 bases line up with TRBD2. Germline CDR1 reads KGHDR; CDR2 reads SFDVKD. After removal of 2 bases from V and 6 bases from J, the junction contained 8 bases not matched to a gene. The CDR3 runs 16 residues. The CDR3 sequence: CATSDWEAGVGNEQFF. CDR3 bases: TGTGCCACCAGTGATTGGGAAGCGGGAGTGGGCAATGAGCAGTTCTTC.

The V and J genes are TRBV29-1 and TRBJ1-1, with D possibly TRBD1 on 5 matching bases. V lost 6 bases and J 0 bases, leaving 17 bases between the germline ends. CDR3 length: 15 residues. Germline CDR1 reads SQVTM; CDR2 reads ANQGSEA. For the CDR3, the DNA is TGCAGCGTCTTGAACTCCGGGACGGTGAACACTGAAGCTTTCTTT. Translation gives CSVLNSGTVNTEAFF.

At least ten counts were recorded for this clonotype. V usage is TRBV20-1 and J usage is TRBJ2-7; TRBD1 might be the D (9 bases). Trimming stripped 0 bases from V and 7 bases from J, with 28 bases between. This CDR3 spans 18 amino acids. Germline CDR1 DFQATT, CDR2 SNEGSKA (reference sequence). The CDR3 loop reads CSARDLGTGSSGGEEQYF. As DNA, the CDR3 is TGCAGTGCTAGAGATCTCGGGACAGGGAGCTCCGGGGGGGAAGAGCAGTACTTC.

This clonotype showed up just a few times. This chain uses TRBV3-1 with TRBJ2-7, with a possible D match to TRBD1 (5 bases). The germline V gene encodes CDR1 LGHDT and CDR2 YNNKEL (reference sequence). V dropped 6 bases and J dropped 7 bases, with 10 bases sitting between them. CDR3 length equals 11 residues. CDR3 loop: CASSDSTEQYF. CDR3 nucleotide sequence: TGTGCCAGCAGTGACAGCACTGAGCAGTACTTC.

This clonotype was observed many times. J is TRBJ2-3 and V is TRBV6-1; 9 bases align to TRBD2. The CDR3 sequence is 15 residues long. V shed 3 bases and J 2 bases; nucleotides not matched to a gene: 3. Per the germline V gene, CDR1 is MNHNS and CDR2 is SASEGT. CDR3 DNA sequence: TGTGCCAGCAGTGAGGCGGGAGGGCCCACAGATACGCAGTATTTT. Its protein product is CASSEAGGPTDTQYF.

This clonotype was found many times. V usage is TRBV6-1 and J usage is TRBJ2-1; 11 nucleotides agree with TRBD2. The CDR3 is 18 residues long. Trimming took 5 bases from V and 6 from J; bases not matched to a gene: 15. Germline V lookup: CDR1 MNHNS, CDR2 SASEGT. The CDR3 is CASSSTVPATSGVNEQFF. The CDR3 bases are TGTGCCAGCAGTAGTACAGTGCCCGCGACTAGCGGGGTCAATGAGCAGTTCTTC.

Note on this clonotype: This may be a read error, as it is one base from a much larger clone. The chain employs TRBV7-8 and TRBJ2-1; 10 nucleotides agree with TRBD2. J was trimmed by 7 bases and V by 4 bases; bases with no gene match: 10. Germline V gene sequence: CDR1 SGHVS, CDR2 FQNEAQ. CDR3 length equals 16 residues. The CDR3 sequence is CASSSRWASGSNEQFF. CDR3 in DNA: TGTGCCAGCAGCTCGCGTTGGGCTAGCGGGAGTAATGAGCAGTTCTTC.

A remark on this clonotype: The junction and the germline gene differ at one end; a read error may be behind it. The chain links TRBV6-2 or TRBV6-3 to TRBJ1-5, with no clear D. The CDR3 spans 14 residues. Germline-derived CDR1 and CDR2 are MNHEY and SVGEGT. CDR3 sequence (DNA): TGTGCCAGCAGTTACGGGAGCACTAATCAACCCCAGCATTTT. It yields the protein CASSYGSTNQPQHF.

This clonotype was counted at least ten times. The chain joins TRBV7-2 to TRBJ2-1; D may be TRBD2 (6 bases). CDR1 and CDR2 (germline): SGHTA, FQGNSA. The CDR3 consists of 17 residues. V lost 3 bases to trimming and J lost 0 bases, with 15 bases between them. In DNA form, the CDR3 reads TGTGCCAGCAGCTTCGCGGACTACCCCAGCTCCTACAATGAGCAGTTCTTC. Translated, it gives CASSFADYPSSYNEQFF.

This clonotype has at least ten counts. The rearrangement uses TRBV21-1 and TRBJ2-1; the table assigns TRBD2, which was not confirmed against the DNA. TRBV21-1 is described as a pseudogene. CDR3 length: 15 amino acids. The CDR3 coding sequence is TGTGCCAGCAGCAACGGACGTTACCTAGTGGATGAGCAGTTCTTC. Encoded protein: CASSNGRYLVDEQFF.

This clonotype showed up many times. This chain connects TRBV24-1 to TRBJ2-2; the D gene could be TRBD1 or TRBD2 (5 bases each). The CDR3 is made up of 13 amino acids. Germline assignment: CDR1 KGHDR and CDR2 SFDVKD. V was cut by 4 bases and J by 9 bases, with 11 bases left in between. The CDR3 reads CATSDPRDRELFF. As DNA, the CDR3 is TGTGCCACCAGTGACCCCAGGGACCGGGAGCTGTTTTTT.

This clonotype occurred many times. V gene TRBV5-1 combines with J gene TRBJ1-1, with D maybe TRBD1 (5 bases). Per the germline V gene, CDR1 is SGHRS and CDR2 is YFSETQ. The CDR3 totals 13 residues. Trimming removed 4 bases at V and 7 bases at J, with 14 bases between. CDR3 DNA sequence: TGCGCCAGCAGCGTAAGATCCGGGGGTGAAGCTTTCTTT. This codes for CASSVRSGGEAFF. Full variable domain (missing parts from reference TRBV5-1 and TRBJ1-1): KAGVTQTPRYLIKTRGQQVTLSCSPISGHRSVSWYQQTPGQGLQFLFEYFSETQRNKGNFPGRFSGRQFSNSRSEMNVSTLELGDSALYLCASSVRSGGEAFFGQGTRLTVV.

This clonotype was picked up many times. The gene calls are TRBV20-1 and TRBJ2-2; 8 bases map to TRBD2. CDR3 length equals 18 residues. Germline lookup yields CDR1 DFQATT and CDR2 SNEGSKA (reference sequence). Losses at the gene ends were 4 bases for V and 1 base for J; bases not matched to a gene: 14. The CDR3 nucleotides read TGCAGTGCTATCAACCCGGGGGGGGGACACTTGAACACCGGGGAGCTGTTTTTT. It yields the protein CSAINPGGGHLNTGELFF.

This clonotype was recorded many times. The V call is TRBV7-2, the J call TRBJ2-5; D is uncertain. Germline CDR1 SGHTA, CDR2 FQGNSA. With 5 bases removed from V and 5 bases from J, the gap between germline ends came to 18 bases. This CDR3 is 15 amino acids long. CDR3: CASSQATARSETQYF. CDR3 bases: TGTGCCAGCAGCCAGGCCACCGCTAGGTCCGAGACCCAGTACTTC.

The chain recombines TRBV18 with TRBJ1-1; D gene uncertain. Between the trimmed V and J ends, which lost 0 bases and 0 bases, there was a span of 5 bases. The CDR3 contains 14 residues. CDR1 and CDR2 (germline): KGHSH, LQKENI. CDR3 in amino acids: CASSPPPLNTEAFF. DNA for the CDR3: TGTGCCAGCTCACCACCCCCGTTGAACACTGAAGCTTTCTTT. The full variable domain, with the rest looked up from reference TRBV18 and TRBJ1-1, is NAGVMQNPRHLVRRRGQEARLRCSPMKGHSHVYWYRQLPEEGLKFMVYLQKENIIDESGMPKERFSAEFPKEGPSILRIQQVVRGDSAAYFCASSPPPLNTEAFFGQGTRLTVV.

The V and J genes are TRBV5-1 and TRBJ2-7, with D perhaps given as TRBD1 or TRBD2 (5 bases each). The CDR3 contains 16 residues. Trimming pared 0 bases from V and 5 bases from J, leaving 18 bases between. Per germline, CDR1 SGHRS and CDR2 YFSETQ. CDR3 sequence reads: CASSLGVRGTHDEQYF. The CDR3 DNA reads TGCGCCAGCAGCTTGGGAGTCCGGGGCACCCACGACGAGCAGTACTTC.

This clonotype came up many times. This chain connects TRBV7-9 to TRBJ2-1; D is perhaps TRBD1 (6 bases). Germline-derived CDR1 and CDR2 are SEHNR and FQNEAQ (reference sequence). CDR3 size: 14 residues. V was clipped by 2 bases and J by 8 bases, with 13 bases between them. CDR3 coding DNA: TGTGCCAGCAGCTTATGGGACACCGTACATGAGCAGTTCTTC. Encoded protein: CASSLWDTVHEQFF.

Many counts were recorded for this clonotype. The chain links TRBV20-1 to TRBJ2-7; weak D call: TRBD1 (6 bases). Germline loops: CDR1 DFQATT, CDR2 SNEGSKA (reference sequence). V lost 6 bases, J lost 3 bases, and 15 bases lay in between. The CDR3 covers 13 residues. The CDR3 here is CSARTVTFYEQYF. The CDR3 region has the DNA TGCAGTGCCAGGACAGTAACCTTCTACGAGCAGTACTTC.

This clonotype was counted ten times or more. This chain joins TRBV12-3 or TRBV12-4 and TRBJ1-1; 8 bases fit TRBD1. The CDR3 is 12 amino acids. V shed 4 bases, J shed 8 bases, and the junction held 3 bases outside the gene matches. The CDR3 reads CASSSTGGEAFF. The CDR3 DNA follows: TGTGCCAGCAGTTCTACAGGGGGGGAAGCTTTCTTT.

The CDR3: CSQRVYNEQFF. Here the CDR3 DNA reads TGCAGCCAGCGAGTCTACAATGAGCAGTTCTTC. This sequence joins TRBV29-1 and TRBJ2-1; D is uncertain. The V end lost 8 bases, the J end lost 3 bases, and 8 bases lay between the germline ends. The CDR3 consists of 11 residues. CDR1 SQVTM and CDR2 ANQGSEA come from the germline V gene.

This clonotype was observed many times. The chain employs TRBV20-1 and TRBJ2-2; 8 nucleotides line up with TRBD2. This CDR3 contains 15 residues. Per germline, CDR1 DFQATT and CDR2 SNEGSKA (reference sequence). V gave up 5 bases and J gave up 5 bases; unmatched junction bases: 10. Written as DNA, the CDR3 is TGCAGTGCTTTTGAACGGGAGGGCTGGACCGGGGAGCTGTTTTTT. Its protein product is CSAFEREGWTGELFF.

About this clonotype: Sequence at one end of the junction differs from germline and may be a read error. The CDR3 loop reads CASSLTGNIEAFF. The CDR3 DNA follows: TGCGCCAGCAGCCTAACAGGGAACATTGAAGCTTTCTTT. The chain combines TRBV5-1 with TRBJ1-1; a weak D match, TRBD1 (6 bases). This CDR3 is built from 13 residues. The germline V gene encodes CDR1 SGHRS and CDR2 YFSETQ.

Many counts were recorded for this clonotype. The chain is built from TRBV7-3 and TRBJ2-3, with 9 bases identical to TRBD2. Germline lookup yields CDR1 SGHTA and CDR2 FQGTGA. J lost 9 bases, V lost 5 bases, and 6 bases had no gene match. This CDR3 has 13 residues. The CDR3 DNA reads as TGTGCCAGCAGCCCAACGCGGGGGGGCACGCAGTATTTT. It encodes CASSPTRGGTQYF.

This chain connects TRBV18 to TRBJ2-7; 8 bases are shared with TRBD2. Germline assignment: CDR1 KGHSH and CDR2 LQKENI. The CDR3 has 15 residues. Trimming cost V 4 bases and J 4 bases; bases outside gene matches: 9. CDR3 residues: CASSLLIAGKYEQYF. The CDR3 nucleotides read TGTGCCAGCTCACTTCTAATAGCGGGAAAGTACGAGCAGTACTTC.

Regarding this clonotype: A much larger clone differs from this one at a single base, so this may be a read error. The J gene is TRBJ2-7, the V gene TRBV12-3 or TRBV12-4; the D is unclear. This CDR3 has 11 amino acids. The CDR3 spells CASGYSYEEYF. CDR3 bases: TGTGCCAGCGGCTACTCCTACGAGGAGTACTTC.

In the case of this clonotype: A much larger clone sits a single nucleotide away, making a read error possible. J is TRBJ2-1 and V is TRBV2; D may be TRBD2 (5 bases). The CDR3 covers 16 residues. CDR1 and CDR2 (germline): SNHLY, FYNNEI. Between the trimmed V and J ends, which lost 1 base and 2 bases, there was a span of 12 bases. The DNA for the CDR3 is TGTGCCAGCAGTGAAGATAGGGTCGGGGCCTACAATGAGCAGTTCTTC. It encodes CASSEDRVGAYNEQFF.

Ten or more counts support this clonotype. This chain uses TRBV4-3 with TRBJ1-6; 7 bases map to TRBD1. This CDR3 has 20 residues. The ends lost 0 bases at V and 9 bases at J; junction bases unmatched: 20. Germline V lookup: CDR1 LGHNA, CDR2 YSLEER. The CDR3 DNA reads TGCGCCAGCAGCCAAGATTCTCAGGGGGACGGATTATTTTTCGGTTCACCCCTCCACTTT. This encodes CASSQDSQGDGLFFGSPLHF.

In this sample, this clonotype turned up many times. The chain employs TRBV20-1 and TRBJ1-1, with 7 bases lining up with TRBD1. V was pared by 0 bases and J by 5 bases, with 3 bases of the junction left unmatched. The CDR3 covers 13 residues. Germline-derived CDR1 and CDR2 are DFQATT and SNEGSKA (reference sequence). CDR3 amino acids: CSARDQGGTEAFF. The CDR3 bases are TGCAGTGCTAGAGATCAGGGGGGTACTGAAGCTTTCTTT.